This entry concerns a single T cell receptor (beta chain). Its antigen remains unidentified. A junction boundary mismatches the germline segment, possibly from a read error. This specimen comes from a study of T cells in Graves' hyperthyroidism and ophthalmopathy. Study-wide points: Blood shared most expanded thyroid clonotypes above 0.001. Separation of ophthalmopathy from stable hyperthyroidism was achieved by a 13 V-J model.

The CDR3 contains 18 residues. Clinicians diagnosed patients from clinical symptoms, serum thyroxine and TRAb, thyroid ultrasound and orbital computed tomography. What was amplified from RNA transcripts were TCR beta CDR3 regions. RT-PCR in the first round (using the HTBI primer set) targeted the TCR CDR3. TCRdb processed the multiplex PCR reads anew with MiXCR; each CDR3 protein has one entry. Among about 580,000 distinct CDR3 sequences listed, 14% were seen once. The sequenced sample consisted of blood. This chain connects TRBV12-3 or TRBV12-4 to TRBJ2-3, with 10 nucleotides matching TRBD2. The sequence derives from a woman under 40 with Graves' hyperthyroidism that later progressed to Graves' ophthalmopathy. CDR3 in DNA: TGTGCGAGCAGTTCAAGCGGGAGGGCCCGGGTTTGGAGAGATACGCAGTATTTT. It specifies CASSSSGRARVWRDTQYF.